What follows is one TCR beta chain and its context. The data originate from a study of blood T cell repertoires in COVID-19. Study-level information: Samples of COVID-19 (acute and convalescent) were obtained from the United States, Italy and Spain.

In the original workflow: It was from reference gene primer amplification that nucleated cell counts were estimated. Only in-frame clones appear in the TCRdb table, and some are missing; sequencing was by immunoSEQ multiplex PCR. The DNA was the basis for D and trimming; V, J and clone size are from that table. The repertoire holds around 230,000 clones, with nearly 90% as singletons. Donors were grouped by their self-reported clinical history. This CDR3 region has 14 residues. Germline CDR1 is SGHRS and CDR2 is YFSETQ. Trimming removed 4 bases at V and 4 bases at J, with 14 bases between. The chain links TRBV5-1 to TRBJ1-2; a weak D match, TRBD1 (6 bases). The sequenced material came from PBMCs or T cells enriched from blood (not recorded which). This TCR derives from a woman aged 30 to 39 with acute COVID-19. The CDR3 DNA is TGCGCCAGCAGCCCCGAGGGGGAAACCTATGGCTACACCTTC. Amino acids: CASSPEGETYGYTF. Based on the CDR3 plus reference TRBV5-1 and TRBJ1-2, the full variable domain is KAGVTQTPRYLIKTRGQQVTLSCSPISGHRSVSWYQQTPGQGLQFLFEYFSETQRNKGNFPGRFSGRQFSNSRSEMNVSTLELGDSALYLCASSPEGETYGYTFGSGTRLTVV.